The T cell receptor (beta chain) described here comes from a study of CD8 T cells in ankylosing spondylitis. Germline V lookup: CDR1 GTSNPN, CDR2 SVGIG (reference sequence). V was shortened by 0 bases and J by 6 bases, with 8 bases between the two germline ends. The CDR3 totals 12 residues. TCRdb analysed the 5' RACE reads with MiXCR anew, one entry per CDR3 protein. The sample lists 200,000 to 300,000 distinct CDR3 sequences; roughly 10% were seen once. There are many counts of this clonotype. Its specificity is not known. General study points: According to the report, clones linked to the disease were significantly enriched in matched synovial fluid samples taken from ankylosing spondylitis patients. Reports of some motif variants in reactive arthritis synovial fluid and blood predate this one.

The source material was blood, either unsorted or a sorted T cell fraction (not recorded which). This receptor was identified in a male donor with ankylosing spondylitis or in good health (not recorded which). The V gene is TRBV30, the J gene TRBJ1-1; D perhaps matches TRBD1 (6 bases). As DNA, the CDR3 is TGTGCCTGGAGTGTAAGGGGGTCTGAAGCTTTCTTT. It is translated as CAWSVRGSEAFF.